The text below deals with one T cell receptor (beta chain). Its antigen is currently not known. There are no base qualities to consult, and no much larger clone falls within one base. At the junction V is shortened by 6 bases and J by 0 bases; bases outside the gene matches: 11. From the cysteine through the phenylalanine, the CDR3 covers 17 amino acids. CDR3 DNA only is kept here, 51 bases in frame from base 1. For CDR1 and CDR2, the germline V gene lists SGHTA and FQGNSA. The data originate from a study of T cells in Graves' hyperthyroidism and ophthalmopathy (dated 2019 in TCRdb). Regarding the research as a whole: A discovery cohort of about 96 patients, 43 with Graves' ophthalmopathy and over 55 with stable Graves' hyperthyroidism, was used to find distinguishing TCR V-J signatures. Prospective prediction of ophthalmopathy was tested in an independent validation cohort of 18 hyperthyroidism patients and roughly 16 patients who later progressed to ophthalmopathy. The 95 to 100 discovery patients were divided at random into training and test sets in a 7:3 ratio. In addition, the study compared T-cell repertoires in thyroid tissue and in blood from about 6 Graves' hyperthyroidism patients. Following sampling, methimazole starting at 30 mg daily was given to hyperthyroidism patients, and high-dose intravenous methylprednisolone was given to ophthalmopathy patients. TCR Vbeta CDR3 sequencing of approximately 140 peripheral blood samples (43 ophthalmopathy, under 80 hyperthyroidism and some 17 progressor patients) is reported in the paper. The investigation overall reported the following: Most expanded thyroid clonotypes (frequency above 0.001) were also detected in blood, suggesting blood repertoires may reflect thyroid immune responses. During validation, the model predicted progression to ophthalmopathy a median of roughly 7.1 months ahead of onset, with almost 71% sensitivity and more than 72% specificity. A 13 V-J signature model separated ophthalmopathy from stable hyperthyroidism, with 87.88% sensitivity and roughly 81% specificity in cross-validation and 80%/75% in testing. Sample size was not statistically predetermined, and investigators were not blinded to group allocation.

The TCR beta CDR3 regions were amplified from the RNA transcripts. For the first round of RT-PCR on the TCR CDR3, the HTBI primer set was used together with the Qiagen OneStep RT-PCR kit. The libraries were constructed in a second round of multiplex PCR and then size-selected and purified. Paired-end sequencing of the libraries was performed with 100 bp reads on an Illumina HiSeq2000. In the source study's methods: SOAPnuke was used to process the raw data, throwing out any read that contained adapters or uncalled bases, had a mean Phred below 15, or lacked an exact constant-primer or identifier match. High-quality paired reads were merged using COPE v1.2.5, and each unique nucleotide sequence was defined as a clonotype. Clonotypes were aligned to IMGT TRBV, TRBD and TRBJ reference segments using MiTCR v1.1. The analysis included only V-J combinations with a frequency above 0.0001, which together covered about 99% of the repertoires. A TCS score was defined as the ratio between F50 (clonal expansion) and ExV (chaos), using BLOSUM62-based TCRdist between CDR3 peptides within each V-J. Welch's t-statistics and random forest reduced just over 500 V-J features to 10 to 15, which were used in a naive Bayes classifier (R e1071). The similarity between thyroid and blood repertoires was quantified using the Morisita-Horn index. TCRdb reprocessing: public reads trimmed at Q25 with fastp, clones called with MiXCR, in-frame beta chains kept. Merged by CDR3 protein, the rows form single entries marked with the most common genes and DNA. It is TCRdb's table, rather than the study itself, that gives the V and J calls and clone size. The sample data list about 510,000 distinct CDR3 sequences, and about 46% of these were observed just once. Clones ranked in the top ten supply about 40% of the sample.

Exclusion was applied to patients with uncontrolled infections, other autoimmune diseases, pregnancy or lactation. Diagnoses relied on clinical symptoms, serum thyroxine and TRAb, thyroid ultrasound and orbital computed tomography. Total RNA was extracted using Trizol reagent, and RNA quality was assessed on an Agilent 2100 Bioanalyzer. The TCR was taken from an adult woman with Graves' disease, either hyperthyroidism or ophthalmopathy (not recorded which). The specimen was peripheral blood or thyroid tissue (not recorded which). The chain couples TRBV7-2 to TRBJ1-3, with 7 middle bases fitting TRBD1. In nucleotide form, the sequence is TGTGCCAGCAGTTCACGACAGGGAGCCCTCTCTGGAAACACCATATATTTT. This encodes CASSSRQGALSGNTIYF.